This T cell receptor (beta chain) originates from a study of OX40 agonist ivuxolimab in advanced cancers. Study information: Ivuxolimab is an agonistic anti-OX40 (CD134) antibody, and patients were treated with it. Study-level findings and limits: Among T cells, CD8+ cells averaged more expanded clones than CD4+ cells. Clonal expansion was seen in CD4+ and CD8+ blood T cells by week 6 at 0.1 to 3.0 mg/kg.

On cycle 4 day 1 and cycle 7 day 1, as well as at baseline, blood was sampled. To note about this clone: Its antigen remains unknown.

Produced via immunoSEQ multiplex PCR; TCRdb's table is partial and in-frame only. The sample lists tens of thousands of clones; around 92% were seen once. Trimming removed 4 bases at V and 1 base at J, with 10 bases between. This CDR3 has 14 residues. Germline CDR1 reads PRHDT; CDR2 reads FYEKMQ (reference sequence). The sequences come from CD4+ or CD8+ T cells sorted from blood, collected in a trial of the OX40 agonist ivuxolimab. The J gene is TRBJ1-1, the V gene TRBV13; D might be TRBD1 (5 bases). This TCR came from an adult with an advanced solid tumor such as melanoma, head and neck, liver or kidney cancer. The CDR3 nucleotides read TGTGCCAGCAGCTGGTGGGACGGGAACACTGAAGCTTTCTTT. This translates into CASSWWDGNTEAFF.